Listed below are T cell receptor beta chains from one sample, sequenced in a study of T cell responses to AZD1222 COVID-19 vaccine. Assay used: immunoSEQ multiplex PCR; TCRdb lists only in-frame clones, some missing. The profile shows about 100,000 clones, about nine tenths of them singletons. Material: peripheral blood, obtained on day 0 of AZD1222 vaccination. The receptors stem from an adult in good health. Both conserved end residues are part of each CDR3. A D gene is named only where the DNA matches it firmly. Not all rows give a size; the values are once, few, many and, for expanded clones, a class.

15	-	TRBJ1-1	-	TRBV12-5	CASGLNTGMNTEAFF	TGTGCTAGTGGTTTGAACACAGGGATGAACACTGAAGCTTTCTTT
12	-	TRBJ1-4	-	TRBV18	CASSPGREKLFF	TGTGCCAGCTCACCGGGGAGGGAAAAACTGTTTTTT
14	-	TRBJ1-2	-	TRBV5-1	CASSLLQGNYGYTF	TGCGCCAGCAGCTTGTTACAGGGAAACTATGGCTACACCTTC
15	-	TRBJ2-7	-	TRBV28	CASSFFVGKTYEQYF	TGTGCCAGCAGTTTTTTCGTTGGGAAAACCTACGAGCAGTACTTC
15	-	TRBJ2-3	-	TRBV24-1	CATSDPWTSTDTQYF	TGTGCCACCAGTGATCCATGGACCAGCACAGATACGCAGTATTTT
12	-	TRBJ2-2	-	TRBV29-1	CSVVATAGELFF	TGCAGCGTTGTTGCAACCGCCGGGGAGCTGTTTTTT
16	-	TRBJ2-2	TRBD1	TRBV7-2	CASSSRTGGFGGELFF	TGTGCCAGCAGCTCAAGGACAGGGGGGTTCGGCGGGGAGCTGTTTTTT
12	-	TRBJ1-2	-	TRBV5-4	CASSWGGEGYTF	TGTGCCAGCAGCTGGGGCGGGGAAGGCTACACCTTC
14	-	TRBJ1-5	-	TRBV2	CASIGQGGTQPQHF	TGTGCCAGCATTGGGCAGGGAGGCACTCAGCCCCAGCATTTT
15	-	TRBJ1-3	TRBD1	TRBV15	CATSSTGHSGNTIYF	TGTGCCACCAGTTCGACAGGGCACTCTGGAAACACCATATATTTT
14	-	TRBJ1-1	-	TRBV5-6	CASSPETGHTEAFF	TGTGCCAGCAGCCCGGAAACAGGGCACACTGAAGCTTTCTTT
15	-	TRBJ1-2	TRBD1	TRBV7-9	CASSEDRGRVYGYTF	TGTGCCAGCAGCGAGGACAGGGGGCGAGTCTATGGCTACACCTTC
13	-	TRBJ1-1	-	TRBV30	CAWGASGGTEAFF	TGTGCCTGGGGGGCAAGCGGGGGGACTGAAGCTTTCTTT
13	-	TRBJ1-1	TRBD1	TRBV5-1	CASSALQGAEAFF	TGCGCCAGCAGCGCGTTACAGGGGGCTGAAGCTTTCTTT
14	-	TRBJ1-6	-	TRBV6-5	CASSPWQGYSPLHF	TGTGCCAGCAGCCCATGGCAGGGATATTCACCCCTCCACTTT
14	-	TRBJ1-2	-	TRBV7-9	CASSPGGSGYGYTF	TGTGCCAGCAGCCCCGGGGGCAGTGGGTATGGCTACACCTTC
15	once	TRBJ1-1	TRBD1	TRBV6-5	CATSRTGVVASEAFF	TGTGCCACTTCGCGGACAGGGGTGGTCGCCTCTGAAGCTTTCTTT
12	-	TRBJ2-7	-	TRBV7-9	CASSFFRGEQYF	TGTGCCAGCAGCTTCTTCAGGGGCGAGCAGTACTTC
16	-	TRBJ2-7	-	TRBV7-9	CASSLVGPGGSYEQYF	TGTGCCAGCAGCTTAGTGGGACCCGGCGGCTCCTACGAGCAGTACTTC
13	-	TRBJ1-1	TRBD1	TRBV2	CASRDRGSTEAFF	TGTGCCAGCAGGGACAGGGGCAGCACTGAAGCTTTCTTT
15	-	TRBJ2-1	TRBD2	TRBV7-3	CASSFLLAGYNEQFF	TGTGCCAGCAGCTTTCTGCTAGCGGGGTACAATGAGCAGTTCTTC
13	-	TRBJ1-2	-	TRBV2	CASRQEYNYGYTF	TGTGCCAGCAGACAGGAATATAACTATGGCTACACCTTC
15	-	TRBJ2-3	-	TRBV9	CASSVGYPYLDTQYF	TGTGCCAGCAGCGTAGGGTATCCGTATTTGGATACGCAGTATTTT
16	-	TRBJ1-1	-	TRBV7-2	CASSLGGGDMNTEAFF	TGTGCCAGCAGCTTAGGGGGAGGAGACATGAACACTGAAGCTTTCTTT
17	-	TRBJ1-5	-	TRBV7-2	CASSLAPIGSGNQPQHF	TGTGCCAGCAGCTTAGCGCCGATAGGCTCCGGTAATCAGCCCCAGCATTTT
14	-	TRBJ2-1	-	TRBV11-3	CASSPRGGRHEQFF	TGTGCCAGCAGCCCCCGCGGGGGCCGGCATGAGCAGTTCTTC
14	-	TRBJ2-1	TRBD1	TRBV5-1	CASTGQGTYNEQFF	TGCGCCAGCACCGGACAGGGGACGTACAATGAGCAGTTCTTC
11	once	TRBJ1-6	-	TRBV19	CASSSNSPLHF	TGTGCCAGTAGTTCTAATTCACCCCTCCACTTT
15	-	TRBJ1-1	-	TRBV6-8	CASINGPFLNTEAFF	TGTGCCAGCATCAACGGGCCTTTCTTGAACACTGAAGCTTTCTTT
17	-	TRBJ1-2	-	TRBV6-1	CASSEYPPVEGNYGYTF	TGTGCCAGCAGTGAATACCCCCCCGTGGAAGGGAACTATGGCTACACCTTC
15	many	TRBJ1-6	TRBD1	TRBV5-4	CASSFSQGAYSPLHF	TGTGCCAGCAGCTTCTCTCAGGGGGCGTATTCACCCCTCCACTTT
17	-	TRBJ1-1	-	TRBV7-9	CASSLGNGQSWNTEAFF	TGTGCCAGCAGCCTGGGAAACGGACAGAGCTGGAACACTGAAGCTTTCTTT
14	-	TRBJ2-1	-	TRBV6-5	CASSYSGPAGEQFF	TGTGCCAGCAGTTACTCGGGCCCGGCCGGTGAGCAGTTCTTC
13	-	TRBJ1-2	-	TRBV2	CASRGLSNYGYTF	TGTGCCAGCAGAGGGCTAAGTAACTATGGCTACACCTTC
15	-	TRBJ2-2	-	TRBV9	CASSVDATNTGELFF	TGTGCCAGCAGCGTAGACGCAACGAACACCGGGGAGCTGTTTTTT
15	once	TRBJ1-6	-	TRBV2	CASGGLSSYNSPLHF	TGTGCCAGCGGGGGACTGAGCTCCTATAATTCACCCCTCCACTTT
14	-	TRBJ2-7	-	TRBV5-1	CASSLERDYYEQYF	TGCGCCAGCAGCTTGGAACGGGATTACTACGAGCAGTACTTC